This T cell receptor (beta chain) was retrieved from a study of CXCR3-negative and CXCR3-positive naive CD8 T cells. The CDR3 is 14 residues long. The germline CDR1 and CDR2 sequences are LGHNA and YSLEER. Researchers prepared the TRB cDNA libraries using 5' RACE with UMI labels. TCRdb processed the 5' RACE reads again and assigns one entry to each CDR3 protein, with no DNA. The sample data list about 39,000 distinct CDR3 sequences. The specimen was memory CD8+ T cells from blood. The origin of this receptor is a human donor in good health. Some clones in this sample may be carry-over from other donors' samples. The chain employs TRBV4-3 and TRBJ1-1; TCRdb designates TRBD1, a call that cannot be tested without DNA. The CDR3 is CASSLRQGLTEAFF.